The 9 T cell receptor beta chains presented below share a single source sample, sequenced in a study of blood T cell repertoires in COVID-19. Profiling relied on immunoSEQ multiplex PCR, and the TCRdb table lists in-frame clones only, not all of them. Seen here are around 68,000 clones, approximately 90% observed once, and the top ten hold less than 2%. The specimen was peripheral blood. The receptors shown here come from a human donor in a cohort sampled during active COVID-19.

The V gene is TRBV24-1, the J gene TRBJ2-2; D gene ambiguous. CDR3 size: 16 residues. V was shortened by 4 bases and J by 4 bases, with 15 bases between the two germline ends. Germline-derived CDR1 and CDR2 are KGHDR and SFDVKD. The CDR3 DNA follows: TGTGCCACCAGTGACTCTCTTAGTCGTTCCACCGGGGAGCTGTTTTTT. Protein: CATSDSLSRSTGELFF.

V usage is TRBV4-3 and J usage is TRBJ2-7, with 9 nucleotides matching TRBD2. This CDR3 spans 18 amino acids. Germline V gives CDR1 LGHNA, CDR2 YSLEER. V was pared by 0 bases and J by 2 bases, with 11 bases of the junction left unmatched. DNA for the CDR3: TGCGCCAGCAGCCAAGAACGGGGGGGGCTAGCGGGAACCTACGAGCAGTACTTC. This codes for CASSQERGGLAGTYEQYF.

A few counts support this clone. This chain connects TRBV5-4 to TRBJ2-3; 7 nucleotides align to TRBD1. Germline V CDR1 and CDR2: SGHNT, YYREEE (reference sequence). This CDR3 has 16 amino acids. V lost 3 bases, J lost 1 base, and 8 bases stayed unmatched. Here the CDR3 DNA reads TGTGCCAGCAGCTCCCCGACAGGGAAGGGCACAGATACGCAGTATTTT. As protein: CASSSPTGKGTDTQYF.

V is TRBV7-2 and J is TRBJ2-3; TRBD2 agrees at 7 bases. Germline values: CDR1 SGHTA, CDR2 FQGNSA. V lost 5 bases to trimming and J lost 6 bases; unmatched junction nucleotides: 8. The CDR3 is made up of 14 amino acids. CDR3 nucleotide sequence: TGTGCCAGCAGCGTCCTGGGGGGGACGGATACGCAGTATTTT. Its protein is CASSVLGGTDTQYF.

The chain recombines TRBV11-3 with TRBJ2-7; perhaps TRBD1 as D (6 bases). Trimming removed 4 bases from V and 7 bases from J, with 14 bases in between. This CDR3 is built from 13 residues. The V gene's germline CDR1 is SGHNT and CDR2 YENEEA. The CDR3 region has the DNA TGTGCCAGCAGCTCCATACAGGGTACTGAGCAGTACTTC. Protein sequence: CASSSIQGTEQYF.

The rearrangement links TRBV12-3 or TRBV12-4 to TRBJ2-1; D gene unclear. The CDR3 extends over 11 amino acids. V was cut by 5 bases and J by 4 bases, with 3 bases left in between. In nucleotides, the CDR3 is TGTGCCAGCAGTGAGTACAATGAGCAGTTCTTC. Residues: CASSEYNEQFF.

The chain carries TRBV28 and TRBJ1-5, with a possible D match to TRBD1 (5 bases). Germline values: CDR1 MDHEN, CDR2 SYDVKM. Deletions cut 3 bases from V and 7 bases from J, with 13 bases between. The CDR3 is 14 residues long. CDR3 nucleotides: TGTGCCAGCAGTTTGGCCGCGGACATCCAGCCCCAGCATTTT. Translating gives CASSLAADIQPQHF.

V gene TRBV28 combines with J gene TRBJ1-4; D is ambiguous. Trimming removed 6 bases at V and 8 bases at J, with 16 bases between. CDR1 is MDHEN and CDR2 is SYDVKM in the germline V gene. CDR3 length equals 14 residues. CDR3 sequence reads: CASSRDLPGEKLFF. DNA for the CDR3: TGTGCCAGCAGCCGCGACTTGCCGGGGGAAAAACTGTTTTTT.

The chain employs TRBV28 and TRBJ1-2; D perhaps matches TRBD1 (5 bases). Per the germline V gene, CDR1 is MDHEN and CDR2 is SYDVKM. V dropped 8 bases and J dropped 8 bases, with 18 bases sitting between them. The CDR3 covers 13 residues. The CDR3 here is CASRLNRGDGYTF. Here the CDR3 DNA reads TGTGCCAGCCGCCTCAATCGGGGGGACGGCTACACCTTC.